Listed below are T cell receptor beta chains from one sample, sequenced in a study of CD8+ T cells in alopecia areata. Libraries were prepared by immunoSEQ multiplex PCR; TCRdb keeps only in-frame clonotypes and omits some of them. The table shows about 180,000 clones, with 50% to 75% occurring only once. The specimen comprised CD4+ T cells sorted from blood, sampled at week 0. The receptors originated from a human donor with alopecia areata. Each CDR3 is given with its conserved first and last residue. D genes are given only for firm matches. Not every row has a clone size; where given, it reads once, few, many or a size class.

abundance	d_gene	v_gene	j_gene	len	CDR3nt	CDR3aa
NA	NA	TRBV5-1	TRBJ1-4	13	TGCGCCAGCAGCGGGGACGTTTCCGAAAAACTGTTTTTT	CASSGDVSEKLFF
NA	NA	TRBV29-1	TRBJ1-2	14	TGCAGCGTTGTAGGTACAGGCCCCCCCTATGGCTACACCTTC	CSVVGTGPPYGYTF
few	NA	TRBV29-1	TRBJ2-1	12	TGCAGATGTGACTCCGGGGGAAATGAGCAGTTCTTC	CRCDSGGNEQFF
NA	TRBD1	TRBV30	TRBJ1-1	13	TGTGCCTGGAGCCCGGGACAGAGCACTGAAGCTTTCTTT	CAWSPGQSTEAFF
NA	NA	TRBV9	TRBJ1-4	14	TGTGCCAGCACCAAGGGGGTACTGGATGAAAAACTGTTTTTT	CASTKGVLDEKLFF
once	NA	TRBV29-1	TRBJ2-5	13	TGCAGCGTCCGTTTGGCAGGACAAGAGACCCAGTACTTC	CSVRLAGQETQYF
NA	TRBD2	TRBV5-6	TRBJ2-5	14	TGTGCCAGCAGCTTCGCTACCGGGAGGGAGACCCAGTACTTC	CASSFATGRETQYF
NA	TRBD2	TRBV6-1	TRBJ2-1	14	TGTGCCGGATCCCTAGCGGGGGGGGACAATGAGCAGTTCTTC	CAGSLAGGDNEQFF
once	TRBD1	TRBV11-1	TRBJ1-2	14	TGTGCCAGCAGTCAGGGACAGTCCAACTATGGCTACACCTTC	CASSQGQSNYGYTF
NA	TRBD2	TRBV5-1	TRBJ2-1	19	TGCGCCAGCAGACTGGGGTCCCGTATGACTAGCGGGGGAAGCGATGAGCAGTTCTTC	CASRLGSRMTSGGSDEQFF
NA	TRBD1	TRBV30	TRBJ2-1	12	TGTGCCTCCGGGACAGGGAAAGGTGAGCAGTTCTTC	CASGTGKGEQFF
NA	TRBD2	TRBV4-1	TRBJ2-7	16	TGCGCCAGCAGCCGCCAGAATAGCGGGTTCCGGGGCGAGCAGTACTTC	CASSRQNSGFRGEQYF
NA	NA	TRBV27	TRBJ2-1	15	TGTGCCAGCAGGTTTGACACGAGCTCCTACAATGAGCAGTTCTTC	CASRFDTSSYNEQFF
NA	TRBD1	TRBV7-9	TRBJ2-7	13	TGTGCCAGCAGCTGGGACAGGGGTTACGAGCAGTACTTC	CASSWDRGYEQYF
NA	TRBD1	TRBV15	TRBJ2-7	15	TGTGCCACCAGCAGAGCTGGACAGGCTTCCTACGAGCAGTACTTC	CATSRAGQASYEQYF
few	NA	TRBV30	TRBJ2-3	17	TGTGCCTGGAGCCGCGGGCGGACGGCCAGGGGCACAGATACGCAGTATTTT	CAWSRGRTARGTDTQYF
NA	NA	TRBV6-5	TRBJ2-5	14	TGTGCCAGCAGTTACTCTCCTAGCAAAGAGACCCAGTACTTC	CASSYSPSKETQYF
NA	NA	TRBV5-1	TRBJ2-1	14	TGCGCCAGCAGCCCTGGTCCCTCCTACAATGAGCAGTTCTTC	CASSPGPSYNEQFF
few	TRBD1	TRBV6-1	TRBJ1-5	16	TGTGCCAGCAGTGACGGGTGGACAGGAAGCAATCAGCCCCAGCATTTT	CASSDGWTGSNQPQHF
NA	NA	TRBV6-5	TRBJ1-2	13	TGTGCCAGCAGACCGGACAGCTCATATGGCTACACCTTC	CASRPDSSYGYTF
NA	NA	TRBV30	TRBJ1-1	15	TGTGCCTGGAGTGTCCTGGACAGTGGGAACACTGAAGCTTTCTTT	CAWSVLDSGNTEAFF
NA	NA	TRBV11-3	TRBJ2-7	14	TGTGCCAGCAGCTTTAATTTGGGAAGCCACGAGCAGTACTTC	CASSFNLGSHEQYF
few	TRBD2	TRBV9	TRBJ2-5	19	TGTGCCAGCAGCGTAGCAGGTTCCCGGACTAGCGGGGGGCAAGAGACCCAGTACTTC	CASSVAGSRTSGGQETQYF
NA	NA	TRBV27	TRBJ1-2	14	TGTGCCAGCAGTCCCGGTCATGGCCCTTATGGCTACACCTTC	CASSPGHGPYGYTF
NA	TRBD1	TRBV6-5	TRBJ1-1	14	TGTGCCAGCAGCCCAGGGGGCCTGGACACTGAAGCTTTCTTT	CASSPGGLDTEAFF
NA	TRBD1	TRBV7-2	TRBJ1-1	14	TGTGCCAGCAGCTCACAGGGGATAGGGACTGAAGCTTTCTTT	CASSSQGIGTEAFF
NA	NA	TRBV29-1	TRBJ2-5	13	TGCAGCGTTGTTGGAGGGAGTGGAGAGACCCAGTACTTC	CSVVGGSGETQYF
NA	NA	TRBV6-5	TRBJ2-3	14	TGTGCCAGCAGCCCTTGGGGGGGACACGATACGCAGTATTTT	CASSPWGGHDTQYF
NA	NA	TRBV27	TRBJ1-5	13	TGTGCCAGCAGCTTGGAGAGCAATCAGCCCCAGCATTTT	CASSLESNQPQHF
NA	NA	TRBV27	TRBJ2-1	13	TGTGCCAGCAGTTTGAAAGGGGGTGATGAGCAGTTCTTC	CASSLKGGDEQFF
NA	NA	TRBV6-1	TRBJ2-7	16	TGTGCCAGCAGTGAAGCGGGGGGGGCAGGGTACTACGAGCAGTACTTC	CASSEAGGAGYYEQYF
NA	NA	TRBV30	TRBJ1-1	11	TGTGCCTGGAGGAAGAACACTGAAGCTTTCTTT	CAWRKNTEAFF
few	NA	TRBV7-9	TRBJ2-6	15	TGTGCCAGCAGCAAAGACAACTCTGGGGCCAACGTCCTGACTTTC	CASSKDNSGANVLTF
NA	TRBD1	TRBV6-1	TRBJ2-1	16	TGTGCCAGCAGTGAATCTGGGACAGGGTATTGGGATGAGCAGTTCTTC	CASSESGTGYWDEQFF
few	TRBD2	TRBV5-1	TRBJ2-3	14	TGCGCCAGCAGCCAACGGACTAGCCAAGATACGCAGTATTTT	CASSQRTSQDTQYF
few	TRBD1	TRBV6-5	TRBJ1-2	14	TGTGCCAGCAGTAGACAGGGGGCTGGCTATGGCTACACCTTC	CASSRQGAGYGYTF
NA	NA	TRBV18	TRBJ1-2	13	TGTGCCAGCTCACAGGATGCTGTGGCTGGCTACACCTTC	CASSQDAVAGYTF
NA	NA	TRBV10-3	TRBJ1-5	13	TGTGCCATCAGGGGTGACTTCAATCAGCCCCAGCATTTT	CAIRGDFNQPQHF
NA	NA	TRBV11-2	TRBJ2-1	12	TGTGCCAGCAGCCTGTCGGGTATAGGGCAGTTCTTC	CASSLSGIGQFF
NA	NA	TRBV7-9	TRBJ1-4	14	TGTGCCAGCAGCTTATCGTTGGGAGGTGAAAAACTGTTTTTT	CASSLSLGGEKLFF
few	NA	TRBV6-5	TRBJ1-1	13	TGTGCCAGCAGTACCACATTGGGGGCTGAAGCTTTCTTT	CASSTTLGAEAFF
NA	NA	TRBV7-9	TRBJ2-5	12	TGTGCCAGCAGCTTAATCCAAGAGACCCAGTACTTC	CASSLIQETQYF
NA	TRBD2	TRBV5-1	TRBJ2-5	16	TGCGCCAGCAGCAATGGAGACGGACTAGCACAAGAGACCCAGTACTTC	CASSNGDGLAQETQYF
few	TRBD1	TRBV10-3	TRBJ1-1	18	TGTGCCATCACTTCGGGGCAGGGGGGCGTATCGGTGAACACTGAAGCTTTCTTT	CAITSGQGGVSVNTEAFF
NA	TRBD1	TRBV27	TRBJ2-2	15	TGTGCCAGCAGTTTCACAGGGGTGGGGACCGGGGAGCTGTTTTTT	CASSFTGVGTGELFF
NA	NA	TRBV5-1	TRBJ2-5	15	TGCGCCAGCAGGGTGGACACAACCCTCATGGGGACCCAGTACTTC	CASRVDTTLMGTQYF
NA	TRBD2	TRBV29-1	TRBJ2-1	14	TGCAGCGTTGACGGCGGGGGGGCCGGCAATGAGCAGTTCTTC	CSVDGGGAGNEQFF
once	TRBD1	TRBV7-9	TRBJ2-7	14	TGTGCCAGCAGCCCGGGACAGGAACCCTACGAGCAGTACTTC	CASSPGQEPYEQYF
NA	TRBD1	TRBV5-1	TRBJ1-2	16	TGCGCCAGCAGCCAACGAACAGGGGGGTCTTTCTATGGCTACACCTTC	CASSQRTGGSFYGYTF
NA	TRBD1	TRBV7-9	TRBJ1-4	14	TGTGCCAGCAGCTTCGGACAGGGGGGAGAAAAACTGTTTTTT	CASSFGQGGEKLFF
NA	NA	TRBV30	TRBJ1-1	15	TGTGCCTGGAGTGTAAGGAGGGGAACTAACACTGAAGCTTTCTTT	CAWSVRRGTNTEAFF
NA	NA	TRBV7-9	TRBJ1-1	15	TGTGCCAGCAGTATCCGAATGGGGATGAACACTGAAGCTTTCTTT	CASSIRMGMNTEAFF
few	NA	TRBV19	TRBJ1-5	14	TGTGCCAGTATAATCAGGGATTCCAATCAGCCCCAGCATTTT	CASIIRDSNQPQHF
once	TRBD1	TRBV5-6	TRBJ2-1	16	TGTGCCAGCAGCTTGGGGGACAGGGGCGCCTACAATGAGCAGTTCTTC	CASSLGDRGAYNEQFF
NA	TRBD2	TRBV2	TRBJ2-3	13	TGTGCCAGCAGCGGGACTAGCGGTAATACGCAGTATTTT	CASSGTSGNTQYF
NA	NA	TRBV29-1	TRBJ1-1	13	TGCAGCGTTGAGGGGCTCATGAACACTGAAGCTTTCTTT	CSVEGLMNTEAFF
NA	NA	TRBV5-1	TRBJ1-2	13	TGCGCCAGCAGCTTGTCCTTATTGGTTGGCTACACCTTC	CASSLSLLVGYTF
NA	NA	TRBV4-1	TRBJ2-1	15	TGCGCCAGCCGCGGTATTGAGAGCTCCTACAATGAGCAGTTCTTC	CASRGIESSYNEQFF
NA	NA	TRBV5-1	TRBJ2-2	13	TGCGCCAGCAGCGAGACGATCACCGGGGAGCTGTTTTTT	CASSETITGELFF
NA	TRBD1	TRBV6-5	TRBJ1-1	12	TGTGCCAGCAGATCCGGGACAGCTGAAGCTTTCTTT	CASRSGTAEAFF